The table lists the clone carrying this T cell receptor beta chain with many counts. Its ends do not fully match the called genes, so a read error is possible. Described time point: after trial treatment. Treatment of the sample: LDRT plus nivolumab, ipilimumab, low-dose cyclophosphamide and aspirin (RACIN trial). Nivolumab, ipilimumab, aspirin, low-dose cyclophosphamide and low-dose radiotherapy were all administered to the donors. Germline CDR1 reads SGHTA; CDR2 reads FQGNSA. There are 12 residues in the CDR3. cDNA synthesis used a TRAV/TRBV-specific primer set for both chains. Amplification, which lasted around 18 PCR cycles, used a constant-region primer and V-primer adapter to amplify TCRs. Amplification of isolated mRNA was accomplished via in vitro transcription. TCRdb fed the reads into MiXCR, producing one record per CDR3 protein. The repertoire holds 100,000 or so distinct CDR3 sequences, with around 21% as singletons.

The data are from a study of low-dose radiotherapy and immunotherapy resistance in tumors. Study information: Per fraction, Cohort 1 was given 0.5 Gy every 2 weeks, for a total of 6.5 Gy. Treatment of Cohort 2 consisted of 1 Gy per fraction every two weeks, amounting to 13 Gy over 26 weeks.

The receptor's source is a male donor with prostate cancer. The chain recombines TRBV7-2 with TRBJ2-7, with 9 positions matching TRBD1. The input for sequencing was PBMCs, taken after low-dose radiotherapy plus immunotherapy. The CDR3 here is CASRWGQGLLNF. CDR3 coding DNA: TGTGCCAGCAGATGGGGACAGGGCCTCTTAAACTTC.